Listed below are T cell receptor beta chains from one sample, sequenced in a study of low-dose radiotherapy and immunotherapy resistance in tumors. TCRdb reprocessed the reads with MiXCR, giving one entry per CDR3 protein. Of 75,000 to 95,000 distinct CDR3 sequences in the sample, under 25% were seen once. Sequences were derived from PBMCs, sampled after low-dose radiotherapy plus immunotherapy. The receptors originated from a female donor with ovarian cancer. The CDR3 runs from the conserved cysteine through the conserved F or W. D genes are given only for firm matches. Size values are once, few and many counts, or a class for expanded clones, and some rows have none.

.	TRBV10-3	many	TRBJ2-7	TGTGCCATCAGTGGGAGCCAGGGGAACCTCGCCGAGCAGTACTTC	CAISGSQGNLAEQYF
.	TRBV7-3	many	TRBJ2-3	TGTGCCAGCAGCGATGGATGGGGAATAACTAGCACAGATACGCAGTATTTT	CASSDGWGITSTDTQYF
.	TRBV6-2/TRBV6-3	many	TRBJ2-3	TGTGCCAGCAGTTACGCTAGCACAGATACGCAGTATTTT	CASSYASTDTQYF
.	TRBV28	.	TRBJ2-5	TGTGCCAGCAGTTTACCTGCTGGGGAGACCCAGTACTTC	CASSLPAGETQYF
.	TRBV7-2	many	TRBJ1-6	TGTGCCAGCAGCTGGGGGACACAATCTAATTCACCCCTCCACTTT	CASSWGTQSNSPLHF
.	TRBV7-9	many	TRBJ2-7	TGTGCCAGCAGCCTACCGTCCTACGAGCAGTACTTC	CASSLPSYEQYF
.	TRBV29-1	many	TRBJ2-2	TGCAGCGTCAAACACGGGACCGGGGAGCTGTTTTTT	CSVKHGTGELFF
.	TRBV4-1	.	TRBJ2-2	.	CASSQVRGAGELFFF
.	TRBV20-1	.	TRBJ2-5	TGCAGTGCTAGAGATCAGGGGAGCGGGGATGAGACCCAGTACTTC	CSARDQGSGDETQYF
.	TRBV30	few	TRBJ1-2	TGTGCCTGGAGTGTACTCGGGACGTATGGGGGCTACACCTTC	CAWSVLGTYGGYTF
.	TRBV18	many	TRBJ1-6	TGTGCCAGCTCACCATCGGCGGGCCCTTATAATTCACCCCTCCACTTT	CASSPSAGPYNSPLHF
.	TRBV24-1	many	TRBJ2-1	TGTGCCACCAGTGATTTGACCGCTCACTTCTTC	CATSDLTAHFF
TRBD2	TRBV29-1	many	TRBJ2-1	TGCAGCGTTAAAAGGAGCGGGAGAAATTATGAGCAGTTCTTC	CSVKRSGRNYEQFF
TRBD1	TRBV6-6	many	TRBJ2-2	TGTGCCAGCATTAACAGGGGGCGGGGCGGGGAGCTGTTTTTT	CASINRGRGGELFF
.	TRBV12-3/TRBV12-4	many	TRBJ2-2	TGTGCCAGCCGACTCCGGGAAGGGGCGCCGGTGGCCGGGGAGCTGTTTTTT	CASRLREGAPVAGELFF
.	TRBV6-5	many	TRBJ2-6	TGTGCCAGCAGTTACTGGAGGACAGTTGGTACATCTGGGGCCAACGTCCTGACTTTC	CASSYWRTVGTSGANVLTF
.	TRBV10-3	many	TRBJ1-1	TGTGCCATCAGTGAGTCGAAGGGGGGGCGGAACACTGAAGCTTTCTTT	CAISESKGGRNTEAFF
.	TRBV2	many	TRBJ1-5	TGTGCCAGCAGTGAAGCAAGGAGGGGCAATCAGCCCCAGCATTTT	CASSEARRGNQPQHF
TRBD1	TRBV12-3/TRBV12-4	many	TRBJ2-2	TGTGCCAGCAGTTCTAATCCCTACCGGACAGGGCGTGGAAACACCGGGGAGCTGTTTTTT	CASSSNPYRTGRGNTGELFF
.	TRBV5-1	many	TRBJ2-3	TGCGCCAGCAGCTTCTTCGGCCGGACTAGCACAGATACGCAGTATTTT	CASSFFGRTSTDTQYF
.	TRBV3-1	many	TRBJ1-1	TGTGCCAGCAGCCAAGCTGCAGGTTCAATGAACACTGAAGCTTTCTTT	CASSQAAGSMNTEAFF
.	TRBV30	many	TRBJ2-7	TGTGCCTGGAGTGTACAAACGGGGGCCGAGCAGTACTTC	CAWSVQTGAEQYF
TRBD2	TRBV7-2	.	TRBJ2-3	TGTGCCAGCAGCCTCGGGTCTAGCGGGGGTGCAGATACGCAGTATTTT	CASSLGSSGGADTQYF
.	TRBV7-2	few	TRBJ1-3	TGTGCCAGCAGCTTAGGTCCAGGGGCGGGAAACACCATATATTTT	CASSLGPGAGNTIYF
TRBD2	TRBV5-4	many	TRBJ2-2	TGTGCCAGCAGCACGGGACTAGCGGGAGTAGACGGGGAGCTTTTTTTT	CASSTGLAGVDGELFF
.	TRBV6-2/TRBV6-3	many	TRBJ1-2	TGTGCCAGCAGTTACCACAGAACAGCTTCCGACTATGGCTACACCTTC	CASSYHRTASDYGYTF
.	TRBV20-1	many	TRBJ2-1	TGCAGTGCTAGAGAGTGGAGGGGCTCCTACAATGAGCAGTTCTTC	CSAREWRGSYNEQFF
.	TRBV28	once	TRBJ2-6	TGTGCCAGCAGACGCAAGGGGGCTGGGGCCAACGTCCTGACTTTC	CASRRKGAGANVLTF
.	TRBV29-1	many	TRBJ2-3	TGCAGCGCCCTGGCGGTAGGGACACGCGATACGCAGTATTTT	CSALAVGTRDTQYF
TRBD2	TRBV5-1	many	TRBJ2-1	TGCGCCAGCAGCCCAAGGACTAGCGGGACCAACAATGAGCAGTTCTTC	CASSPRTSGTNNEQFF
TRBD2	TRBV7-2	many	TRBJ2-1	TGTGCCAGCAGCTTATCAAGACTAGCGGGAGGTGCAAATGAGCAGTTCTTC	CASSLSRLAGGANEQFF
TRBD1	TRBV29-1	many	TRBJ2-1	TGCAGCGTTGGTGGAGGACAGGGGGGCGATGAGCAGTTCTTC	CSVGGGQGGDEQFF
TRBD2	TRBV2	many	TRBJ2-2	TGTGCCAGCAGTGAATGGTTTTACGCGGGAGAGGGTACCGGGGAGCTGTTTTTT	CASSEWFYAGEGTGELFF
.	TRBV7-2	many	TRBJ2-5	TGTGCCAGCAGCTTAACAGGGATAATACAAGAGACCCAGTACTTC	CASSLTGIIQETQYF
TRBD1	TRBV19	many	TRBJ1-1	TGTGCCAGTAGCGGGGACAGGGGAATTGGAACTGAAGCTTTCTTT	CASSGDRGIGTEAFF
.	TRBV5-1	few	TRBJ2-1	TGCGCCAGCAGCTTGTCGACAGGTAACAATGAGCAGTTCTTC	CASSLSTGNNEQFF
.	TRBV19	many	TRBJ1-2	TGTGCCAGTAGTACCTCCAACTATGGCTACACCTTC	CASSTSNYGYTF
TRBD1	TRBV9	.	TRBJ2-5	TGTGCCAGCAGCGTAGGAGGGACAGAGTCCTACAATGAGCAGTACTTC	CASSVGGTESYNEQYF
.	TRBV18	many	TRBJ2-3	TGTGCCAGCTCACCATCAATCGGGGGCACAGATACGCAGTATTTT	CASSPSIGGTDTQYF
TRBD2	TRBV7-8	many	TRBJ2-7	TGTGCCAGCAGCTTGGGACTAGCGTCCTACGAGCAGTACTTC	CASSLGLASYEQYF
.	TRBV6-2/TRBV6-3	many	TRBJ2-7	TGTGCCAGCAGTCTCAGGGTCCACGAGCAGTACTTC	CASSLRVHEQYF
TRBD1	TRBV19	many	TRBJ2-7	TGTGCCAGTAGTAAAGCAGGGACAGGGGGATACTACGAGCAGTACTTC	CASSKAGTGGYYEQYF
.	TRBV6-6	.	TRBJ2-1	TGTGCCAGCAGTTCCTCTATGGCTATAAGGGACTTC	CASSSSMAIRDF
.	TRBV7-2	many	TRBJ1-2	TGTGCCAGCAGCTTAGCGGCCAGGAAAATCTATGGCTACACCTTC	CASSLAARKIYGYTF
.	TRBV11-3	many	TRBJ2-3	TGTGCCAGCAGCTTCGGATTTGCGGGACCCTTCACAGATACGCAGTATTTT	CASSFGFAGPFTDTQYF
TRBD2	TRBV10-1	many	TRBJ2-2	TGCGCCAGAGATGGTCTAGCGGGAGGGCCTCGCACCGGGGAGCTGTTTTTT	CARDGLAGGPRTGELFF
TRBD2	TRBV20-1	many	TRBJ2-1	TGCAGTGCTAAAGAAGGTCTAGCGGGAATCTATGAGCAGTTCTTC	CSAKEGLAGIYEQFF
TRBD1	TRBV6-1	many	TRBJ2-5	TGTGCCAGCAGTCGACAGGGGAGGGAGACCCAGTACTTC	CASSRQGRETQYF
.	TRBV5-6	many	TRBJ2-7	TGTGCCAGCAGCTTGGCGGGTCAGCTGTCCACCTACGAGCAGTACTTC	CASSLAGQLSTYEQYF
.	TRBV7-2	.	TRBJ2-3	TGTGCCAGCAGCCAAATGGATACGCAGTATTTT	CASSQMDTQYF
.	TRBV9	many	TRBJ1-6	TGTGCCAGCAGCGCCCGATTGTGGGATTCACCCCTCCACTTT	CASSARLWDSPLHF
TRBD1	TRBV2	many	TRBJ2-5	TGTGCCAGCAGTTCCGGGACAGGTGGGGAAGAGACCCAGTACTTC	CASSSGTGGEETQYF
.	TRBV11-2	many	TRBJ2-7	TGTGCCAGCAGCTTAGGATCGGGCGAGCAGTACTTC	CASSLGSGEQYF
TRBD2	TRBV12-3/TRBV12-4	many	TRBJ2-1	TGTGCCAGCAGTCCGACACTAGCGGTCAATGAGCAGTTCTTC	CASSPTLAVNEQFF